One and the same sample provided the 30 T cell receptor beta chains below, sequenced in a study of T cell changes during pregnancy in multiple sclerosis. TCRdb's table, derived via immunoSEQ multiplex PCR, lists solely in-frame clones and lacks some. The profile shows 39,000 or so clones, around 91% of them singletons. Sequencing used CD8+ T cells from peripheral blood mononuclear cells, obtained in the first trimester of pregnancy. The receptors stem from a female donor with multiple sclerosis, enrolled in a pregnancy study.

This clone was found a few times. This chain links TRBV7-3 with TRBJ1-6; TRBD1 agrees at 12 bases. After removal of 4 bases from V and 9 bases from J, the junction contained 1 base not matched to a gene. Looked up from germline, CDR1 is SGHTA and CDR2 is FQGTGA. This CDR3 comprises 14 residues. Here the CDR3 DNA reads TGTGCCAGCAGCTCGGGACAGGGGGCTTCACCCCTCCACTTT. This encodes CASSSGQGASPLHF.

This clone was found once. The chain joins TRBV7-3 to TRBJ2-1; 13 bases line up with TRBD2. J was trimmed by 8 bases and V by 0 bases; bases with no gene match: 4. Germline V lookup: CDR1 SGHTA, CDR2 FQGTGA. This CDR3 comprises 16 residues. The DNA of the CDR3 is TGTGCCAGCAGCTTAACACTAGCGGGGGGGCAAGATGAGCAGTTCTTC. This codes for CASSLTLAGGQDEQFF.

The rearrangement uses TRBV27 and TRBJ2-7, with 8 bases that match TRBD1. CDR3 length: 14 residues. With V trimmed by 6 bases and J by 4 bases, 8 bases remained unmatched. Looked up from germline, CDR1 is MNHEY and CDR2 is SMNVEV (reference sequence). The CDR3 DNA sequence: TGTGCCAGCAGCCCGACAGGGGATAGGTACGAGCAGTACTTC. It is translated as CASSPTGDRYEQYF.

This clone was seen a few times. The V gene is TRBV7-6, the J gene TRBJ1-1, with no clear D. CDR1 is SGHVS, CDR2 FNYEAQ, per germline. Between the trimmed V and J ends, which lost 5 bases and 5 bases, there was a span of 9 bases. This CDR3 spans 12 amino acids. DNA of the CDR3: TGTGCCAGCAGCAAAGGAGGGACTGAAGCTTTCTTT. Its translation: CASSKGGTEAFF.

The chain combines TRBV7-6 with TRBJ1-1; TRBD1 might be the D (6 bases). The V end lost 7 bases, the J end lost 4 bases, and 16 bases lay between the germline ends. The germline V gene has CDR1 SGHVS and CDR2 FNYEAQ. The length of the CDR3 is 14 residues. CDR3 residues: CASTLGAVGTEAFF. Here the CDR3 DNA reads TGTGCCAGCACCTTGGGGGCGGTCGGCACTGAAGCTTTCTTT.

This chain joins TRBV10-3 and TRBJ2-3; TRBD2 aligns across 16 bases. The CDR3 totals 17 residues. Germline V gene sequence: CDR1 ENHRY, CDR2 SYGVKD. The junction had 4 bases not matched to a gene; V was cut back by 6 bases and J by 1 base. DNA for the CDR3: TGTGCCATCAGGGGACTAGCGGGAGGGCCCGGCACAGATACGCAGTATTTT. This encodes CAIRGLAGGPGTDTQYF.

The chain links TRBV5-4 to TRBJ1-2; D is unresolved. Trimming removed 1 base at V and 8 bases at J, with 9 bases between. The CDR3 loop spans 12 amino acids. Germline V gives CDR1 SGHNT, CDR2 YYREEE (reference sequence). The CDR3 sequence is CASSLHGNGYTF. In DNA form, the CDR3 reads TGTGCCAGCAGCTTGCACGGGAACGGCTACACCTTC.

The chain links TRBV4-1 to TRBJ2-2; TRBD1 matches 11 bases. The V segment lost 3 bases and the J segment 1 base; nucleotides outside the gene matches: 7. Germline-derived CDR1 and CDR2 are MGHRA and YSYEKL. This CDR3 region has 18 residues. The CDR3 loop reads CASSHFGQGAKNTGELFF. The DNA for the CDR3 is TGCGCCAGCAGCCATTTCGGACAGGGGGCCAAGAACACCGGGGAGCTGTTTTTT.

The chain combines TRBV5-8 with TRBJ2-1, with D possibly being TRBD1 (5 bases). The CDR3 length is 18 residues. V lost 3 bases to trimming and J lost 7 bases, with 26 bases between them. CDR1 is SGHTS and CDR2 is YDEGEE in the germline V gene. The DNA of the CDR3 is TGTGCCAGCAGCTCCCTGGGGTTTTTAGGGGCTGGTTGGAATGAGCAGTTCTTC. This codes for CASSSLGFLGAGWNEQFF. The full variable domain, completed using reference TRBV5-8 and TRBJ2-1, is EAGVTQSPTHLIKTRGQQATLRCSPISGHTSVYWYQQALGLGLQFLLWYDEGEERNRGNFPPRFSGRQFPNYSSELNVNALELEDSALYLCASSSLGFLGAGWNEQFFGPGTRLTVL.

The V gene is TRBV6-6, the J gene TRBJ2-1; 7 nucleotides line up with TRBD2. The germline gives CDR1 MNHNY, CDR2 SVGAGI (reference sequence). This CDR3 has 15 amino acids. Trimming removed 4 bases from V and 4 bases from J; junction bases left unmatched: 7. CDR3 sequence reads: CASSSLAGDYNEQFF. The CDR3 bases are TGTGCCAGCAGTTCCCTCGCGGGAGATTACAATGAGCAGTTCTTC.

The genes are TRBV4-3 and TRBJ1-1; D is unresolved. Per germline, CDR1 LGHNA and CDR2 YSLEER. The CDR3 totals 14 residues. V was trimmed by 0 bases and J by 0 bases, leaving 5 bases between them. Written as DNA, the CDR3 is TGCGCCAGCAGCCAAGATCGGTTGAACACTGAAGCTTTCTTT. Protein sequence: CASSQDRLNTEAFF.

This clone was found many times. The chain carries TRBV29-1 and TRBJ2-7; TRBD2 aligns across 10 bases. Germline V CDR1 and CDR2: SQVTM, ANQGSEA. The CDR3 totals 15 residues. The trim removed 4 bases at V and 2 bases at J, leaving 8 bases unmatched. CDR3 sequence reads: CSVAASGSRPYEQYF. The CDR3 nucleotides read TGCAGCGTTGCGGCTAGCGGGAGTCGCCCCTACGAGCAGTACTTC.

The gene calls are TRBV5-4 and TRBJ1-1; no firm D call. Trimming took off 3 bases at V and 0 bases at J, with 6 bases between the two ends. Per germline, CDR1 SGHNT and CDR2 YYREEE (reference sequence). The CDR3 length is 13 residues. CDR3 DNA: TGTGCCAGCAGCTGGGAGCTGAACACTGAAGCTTTCTTT. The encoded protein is CASSWELNTEAFF.

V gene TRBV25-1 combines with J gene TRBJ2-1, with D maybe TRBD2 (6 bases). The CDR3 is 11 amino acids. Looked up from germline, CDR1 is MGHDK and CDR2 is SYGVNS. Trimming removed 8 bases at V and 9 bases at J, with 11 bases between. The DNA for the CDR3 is TGTGCCAGCGGGGTCGGGAGTGAGCAGTTCTTC. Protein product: CASGVGSEQFF. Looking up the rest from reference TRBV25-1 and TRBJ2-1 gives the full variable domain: EADIYQTPRYLVIGTGKKITLECSQTMGHDKMYWYQQDPGMELHLIHYSYGVNSTEKGDLSSESTVSRIRTEHFPLTLESARPSHTSQYLCASGVGSEQFFGPGTRLTVL.

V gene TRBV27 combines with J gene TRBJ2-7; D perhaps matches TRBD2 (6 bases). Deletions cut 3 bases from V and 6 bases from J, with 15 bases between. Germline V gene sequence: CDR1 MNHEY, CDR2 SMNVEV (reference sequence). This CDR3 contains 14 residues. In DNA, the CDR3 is TGTGCCAGCAGTTTGAGGCTAGCGAGCTCCGAGCAGTACTTC. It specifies CASSLRLASSEQYF.

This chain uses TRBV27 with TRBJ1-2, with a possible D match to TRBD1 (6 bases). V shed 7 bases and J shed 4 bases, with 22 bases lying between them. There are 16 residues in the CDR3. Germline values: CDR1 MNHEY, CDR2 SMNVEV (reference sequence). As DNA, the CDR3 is TGTGCCAGCACATCGTTCGGTGTCAGGGGTACCTATGGCTACACCTTC. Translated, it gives CASTSFGVRGTYGYTF.

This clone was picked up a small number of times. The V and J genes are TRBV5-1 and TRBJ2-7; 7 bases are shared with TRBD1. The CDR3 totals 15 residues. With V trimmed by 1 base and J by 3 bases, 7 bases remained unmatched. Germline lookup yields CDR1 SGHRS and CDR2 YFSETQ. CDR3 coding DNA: TGCGCCAGCAGCTTGACCATGGACAGGTTCTACGAGCAGTACTTC. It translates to CASSLTMDRFYEQYF.

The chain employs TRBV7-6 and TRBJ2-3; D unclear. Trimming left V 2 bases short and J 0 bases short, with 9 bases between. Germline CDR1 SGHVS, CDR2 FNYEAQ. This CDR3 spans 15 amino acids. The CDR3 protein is CASSLTFRSTDTQYF. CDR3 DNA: TGTGCCAGCAGCTTAACTTTCCGTAGCACAGATACGCAGTATTTT.

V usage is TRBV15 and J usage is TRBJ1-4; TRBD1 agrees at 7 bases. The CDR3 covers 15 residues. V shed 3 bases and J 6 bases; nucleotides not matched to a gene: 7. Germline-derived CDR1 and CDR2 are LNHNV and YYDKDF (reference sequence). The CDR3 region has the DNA TGTGCCACCAGCAGCGATACACAGGGGCATGAAAAACTGTTTTTT. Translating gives CATSSDTQGHEKLFF.

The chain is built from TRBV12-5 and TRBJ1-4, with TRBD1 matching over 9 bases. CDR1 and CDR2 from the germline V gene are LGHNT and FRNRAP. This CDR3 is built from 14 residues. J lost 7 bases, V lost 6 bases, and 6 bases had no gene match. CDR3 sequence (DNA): TGTGCTAGTGGACGACAGGGGGAGGCTGAAAAACTGTTTTTT. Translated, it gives CASGRQGEAEKLFF. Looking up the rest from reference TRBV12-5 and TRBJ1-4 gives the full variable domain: DARVTQTPRHKVTEMGQEVTMRCQPILGHNTVFWYRQTMMQGLELLAYFRNRAPLDDSGMPKDRFSAEMPDATLATLKIQPSEPRDSAVYFCASGRQGEAEKLFFGSGTQLSVL.

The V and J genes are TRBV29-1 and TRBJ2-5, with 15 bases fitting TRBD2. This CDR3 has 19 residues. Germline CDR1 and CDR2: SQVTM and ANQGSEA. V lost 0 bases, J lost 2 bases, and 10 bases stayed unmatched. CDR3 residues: CSVEDRRTSGRGHQETQYF. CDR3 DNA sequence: TGCAGCGTTGAAGATCGTCGGACTAGCGGGAGGGGACATCAAGAGACCCAGTACTTC.

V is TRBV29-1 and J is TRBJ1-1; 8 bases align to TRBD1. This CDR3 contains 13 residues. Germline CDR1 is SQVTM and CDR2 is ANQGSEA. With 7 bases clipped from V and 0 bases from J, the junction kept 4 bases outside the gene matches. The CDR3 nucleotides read TGCAGCGGCGCGGACAGGGTGAACACTGAAGCTTTCTTT. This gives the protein CSGADRVNTEAFF.

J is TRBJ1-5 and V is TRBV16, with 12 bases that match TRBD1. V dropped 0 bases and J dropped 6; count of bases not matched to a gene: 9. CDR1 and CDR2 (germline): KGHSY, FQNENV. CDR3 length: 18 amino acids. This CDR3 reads CASSQSFGTGGWGQPQHF. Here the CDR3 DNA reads TGTGCCAGCAGCCAATCGTTCGGGACAGGGGGCTGGGGTCAGCCCCAGCATTTT.

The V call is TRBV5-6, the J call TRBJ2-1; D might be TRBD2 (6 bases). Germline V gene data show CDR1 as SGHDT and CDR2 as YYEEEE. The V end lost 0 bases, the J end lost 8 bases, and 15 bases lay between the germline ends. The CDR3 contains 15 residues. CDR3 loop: CASSLAGGPVDEQFF. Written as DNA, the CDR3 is TGTGCCAGCAGCTTGGCCGGGGGACCAGTAGATGAGCAGTTCTTC.

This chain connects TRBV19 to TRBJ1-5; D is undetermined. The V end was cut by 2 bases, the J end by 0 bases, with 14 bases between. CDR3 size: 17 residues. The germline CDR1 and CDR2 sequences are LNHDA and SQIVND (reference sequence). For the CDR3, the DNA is TGTGCCAGTAGTATATTCTATGAGATCGCTAGCAATCAGCCCCAGCATTTT. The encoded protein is CASSIFYEIASNQPQHF. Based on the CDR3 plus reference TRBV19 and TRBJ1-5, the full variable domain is DGGITQSPKYLFRKEGQNVTLSCEQNLNHDAMYWYRQDPGQGLRLIYYSQIVNDFQKGDIAEGYSVSREKKESFPLTVTSAQKNPTAFYLCASSIFYEIASNQPQHFGDGTRLSIL.

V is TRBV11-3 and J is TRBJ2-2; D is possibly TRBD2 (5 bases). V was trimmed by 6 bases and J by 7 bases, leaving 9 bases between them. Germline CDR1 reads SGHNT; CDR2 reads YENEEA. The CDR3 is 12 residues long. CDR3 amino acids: CASRGLGGELFF. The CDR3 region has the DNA TGTGCCAGCAGAGGACTCGGCGGGGAGCTGTTTTTT.

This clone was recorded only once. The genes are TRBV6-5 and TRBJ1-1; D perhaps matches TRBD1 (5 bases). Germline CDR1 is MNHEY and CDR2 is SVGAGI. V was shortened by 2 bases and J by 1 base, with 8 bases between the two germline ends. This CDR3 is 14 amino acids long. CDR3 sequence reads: CASSYTQGNTEAFF. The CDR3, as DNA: TGTGCCAGCAGTTACACTCAGGGGAACACTGAAGCTTTCTTT.

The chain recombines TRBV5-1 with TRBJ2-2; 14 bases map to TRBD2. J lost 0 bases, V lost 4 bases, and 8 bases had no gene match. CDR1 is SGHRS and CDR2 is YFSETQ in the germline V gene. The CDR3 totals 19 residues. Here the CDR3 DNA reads TGCGCCAGCAGCCCCGGGACTAGCGGGAGAGGGACGAACACCGGGGAGCTGTTTTTT. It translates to CASSPGTSGRGTNTGELFF.

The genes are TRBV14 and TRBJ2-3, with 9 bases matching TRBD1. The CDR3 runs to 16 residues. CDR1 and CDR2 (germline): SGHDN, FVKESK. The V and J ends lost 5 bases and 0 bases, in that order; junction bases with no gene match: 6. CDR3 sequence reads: CASSTGTGLSTDTQYF. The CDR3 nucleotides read TGTGCCAGCAGCACCGGGACAGGGCTGAGCACAGATACGCAGTATTTT.

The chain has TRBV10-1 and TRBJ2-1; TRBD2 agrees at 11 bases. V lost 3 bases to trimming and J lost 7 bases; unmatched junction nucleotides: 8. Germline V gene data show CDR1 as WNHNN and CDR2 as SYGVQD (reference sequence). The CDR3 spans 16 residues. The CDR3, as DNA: TGCGCCAGCAGTGAAACTAGCGGGAGAGGGTCAAATGAGCAGTTCTTC. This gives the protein CASSETSGRGSNEQFF.